This T cell receptor beta chain was retrieved from a study of shared clonotypes between healthy human individuals. None of the donors, who were healthy HIV-negative adults, had recently had acute infections or vaccinations. Clones were read by immunoSEQ multiplex PCR, and TCRdb kept only the in-frame ones, dropping some. The data show approximately 500,000 clones, approximately 78% seen once. The germline V and J ends were trimmed by 4 bases and 1 base, with 10 bases remaining between them. Germline-derived CDR1 and CDR2 are MDHEN and SYDVKM. This CDR3 has 14 residues. Study outcomes and limitations: Sequencing depth was expected to affect clonotype sharing among donors.

To note about this clone: Its matching antigen is unknown.

Sequencing input: PBMCs. This chain uses TRBV28 with TRBJ1-1; D possibly corresponds to TRBD1 (6 bases). The sequence was collected from a woman in her thirties or forties in good health. Some clones in this sample may be carry-over from other donors' samples. CDR3 amino acids: CASSSPGQNTEAFF. CDR3 DNA sequence: TGTGCCAGCAGTTCACCGGGACAGAACACTGAAGCTTTCTTT. The full variable domain, completed using reference TRBV28 and TRBJ1-1, is DVKVTQSSRYLVKRTGEKVFLECVQDMDHENMFWYRQDPGLGLRLIYFSYDVKMKEKGDIPEGYSVSREKKERFSLILESASTNQTSMYLCASSSPGQNTEAFFGQGTRLTVV.